This T cell receptor (beta chain) was retrieved from a study of blood T cell repertoires in COVID-19. Study overall: Spain, Italy and the United States supplied samples that represented acute and convalescent COVID-19. T cells, B-cell-depleted T cells, or PBMCs supplied cDNA or gDNA.

Authors' processing steps: Counts of nucleated cells, estimated from reference gene primer amplification, were obtained. Sequencing used immunoSEQ multiplex PCR; TCRdb keeps in-frame clones, though not all of them. The V and J calls and clone size come from that table; D and trimming were worked out from the DNA. The sample holds about 160,000 clones, 81% seen once. The CDR3 consists of 19 residues. V gave up 2 bases and J gave up 2 bases, with 22 bases separating them. CDR1 and CDR2 from the germline V gene are MNHEY and SVGEGT. The sequenced sample was peripheral blood. The chain recombines TRBV6-2 or TRBV6-3 with TRBJ1-5; no reliable D call. This clonotype was sampled from a human donor in a cohort sampled during active COVID-19. The CDR3 sequence is CASSYPPSSIPGGNQPQHF. DNA for the CDR3: TGTGCCAGCAGTTACCCACCCTCCTCGATTCCGGGAGGCAATCAGCCCCAGCATTTT.